A selection of T cell receptor beta chains follows, all from one sample in a study of blood T cells in healthy people across ages. TCRdb re-called the 5' RACE reads through MiXCR, storing one row per CDR3 protein. The sample records roughly 730,000 distinct CDR3 sequences, roughly 50% being singletons. Material: blood. The receptors come from a man aged 40-49 years in good health. CDR3s include the opening cysteine and the closing phenylalanine or tryptophan. The order of the fields is D gene, V gene, J gene, clone size, CDR3 protein, CDR3 DNA. The D gene is left open where the match is weak. Some rows mark clone size as missing; the rest say once, few, many or name a class of expanded clone.

d_call: NA; v_call: TRBV6-2/TRBV6-3; j_call: TRBJ2-5; clone_size: NA; cdr3_aa: CASRGRGNLGGVRGETQYF; cdr3_nt: TGTGCCAGCAGAGGCAGGGGGAACCTTGGAGGGGTCCGGGGAGAGACCCAGTACTTC
d_call: NA; v_call: TRBV6-2/TRBV6-3; j_call: TRBJ2-7; clone_size: NA; cdr3_aa: CASTKHVGNNEQYF; cdr3_nt: TGTGCCAGCACCAAGCACGTGGGAAACAATGAGCAGTACTTC
d_call: NA; v_call: TRBV5-4; j_call: TRBJ1-6; clone_size: NA; cdr3_aa: CASSLNPPGTGSPLHF; cdr3_nt: TGTGCCAGCAGCTTGAATCCCCCAGGCACGGGTTCACCCCTCCACTTT
d_call: NA; v_call: TRBV24-1; j_call: TRBJ1-1; clone_size: NA; cdr3_aa: CATSDSGPRTEAFF; cdr3_nt: TGTGCCACCAGTGATTCAGGGCCCCGGACTGAAGCTTTCTTT
d_call: TRBD1; v_call: TRBV24-1; j_call: TRBJ2-7; clone_size: few; cdr3_aa: CATSDQDRGYEQYF; cdr3_nt: TGTGCCACCAGTGACCAGGACAGGGGGTACGAGCAGTACTTC
d_call: TRBD1; v_call: TRBV6-2/TRBV6-3; j_call: TRBJ1-2; clone_size: NA; cdr3_aa: CASSSQGTDYGYTF; cdr3_nt: TGTGCCAGCAGCTCTCAGGGGACAGACTATGGCTACACCTTC
d_call: NA; v_call: TRBV5-5; j_call: TRBJ1-2; clone_size: NA; cdr3_aa: CASSSRSGTSGYGYTF; cdr3_nt: TGTGCCAGCAGCTCAAGATCGGGTACTTCCGGCTATGGCTACACCTTC
d_call: NA; v_call: TRBV14; j_call: TRBJ1-2; clone_size: few; cdr3_aa: CASSQDLQPNYGYTF; cdr3_nt: TGTGCCAGCAGCCAAGATCTGCAGCCTAACTATGGCTACACCTTC
d_call: TRBD2; v_call: TRBV7-2; j_call: TRBJ2-1; clone_size: NA; cdr3_aa: CASSLVVTSGNEQFF; cdr3_nt: TGTGCCAGCAGCTTAGTTGTGACTAGCGGAAATGAGCAGTTCTTC
d_call: TRBD1; v_call: TRBV12-5; j_call: TRBJ2-7; clone_size: few; cdr3_aa: CASGLNRGPYEQYF; cdr3_nt: TGTGCTAGTGGTTTAAACAGGGGTCCCTACGAGCAGTACTTC
d_call: TRBD2; v_call: TRBV20-1; j_call: TRBJ2-7; clone_size: once; cdr3_aa: CSASTGASGTYEQYF; cdr3_nt: TGCAGTGCCTCAACCGGGGCTAGCGGGACCTACGAGCAGTACTTC
d_call: NA; v_call: TRBV3-1; j_call: TRBJ1-5; clone_size: once; cdr3_aa: CASSQSSGGFKHF; cdr3_nt: TGTGCCAGCAGCCAATCATCCGGAGGGTTCAAGCATTTT
d_call: NA; v_call: TRBV7-9; j_call: TRBJ2-2; clone_size: NA; cdr3_aa: CASSLAGGGNTGELFF; cdr3_nt: TGTGCCAGCAGCTTAGCGGGAGGGGGAAACACCGGGGAGCTGTTTTTT
d_call: NA; v_call: TRBV7-8; j_call: TRBJ2-1; clone_size: NA; cdr3_aa: CASSLGDLVFDEQFF; cdr3_nt: TGTGCCAGCAGCTTAGGGGACCTTGTTTTCGATGAGCAGTTCTTC
d_call: NA; v_call: TRBV25-1; j_call: TRBJ2-1; clone_size: NA; cdr3_aa: CASKVSSSYNEQFF; cdr3_nt: TGTGCCAGCAAGGTCTCGAGCTCCTACAATGAGCAGTTCTTC
d_call: NA; v_call: TRBV28; j_call: TRBJ1-4; clone_size: NA; cdr3_aa: CASSARRRGANEKLFF; cdr3_nt: TGTGCCAGCAGCGCGCGACGGAGAGGGGCTAATGAAAAACTGTTTTTT
d_call: TRBD2; v_call: TRBV25-1; j_call: TRBJ2-7; clone_size: NA; cdr3_aa: CASSELGGSNNEQYF; cdr3_nt: TGTGCCAGCAGTGAATTGGGCGGGAGTAACAACGAGCAGTACTTC
d_call: NA; v_call: TRBV2; j_call: TRBJ2-5; clone_size: NA; cdr3_aa: CASNPLAMETQYF; cdr3_nt: TGTGCCAGCAACCCTCTAGCGATGGAGACCCAGTACTTC
d_call: NA; v_call: TRBV29-1; j_call: TRBJ2-1; clone_size: NA; cdr3_aa: CSVESAVQRYSYNEQFF; cdr3_nt: TGCAGCGTCGAGAGCGCAGTACAGCGGTACTCCTACAATGAGCAGTTCTTC
d_call: NA; v_call: TRBV29-1; j_call: TRBJ1-2; clone_size: many; cdr3_aa: CSVEAGPWSGYTF; cdr3_nt: TGCAGCGTTGAAGCGGGACCCTGGAGTGGCTACACCTTC
d_call: TRBD1; v_call: TRBV7-9; j_call: TRBJ2-1; clone_size: NA; cdr3_aa: CASSGDRVLSRFNEQFF; cdr3_nt: TGTGCCAGCAGCGGGGACAGGGTATTAAGTAGGTTCAATGAGCAGTTCTTC
d_call: TRBD1; v_call: TRBV7-3; j_call: TRBJ1-2; clone_size: NA; cdr3_aa: CASSRGQGAYGYTF; cdr3_nt: TGTGCCAGCAGCCGAGGACAGGGGGCCTATGGCTACACCTTC
d_call: TRBD2; v_call: TRBV14; j_call: TRBJ2-7; clone_size: once; cdr3_aa: CASSQASGISYNEQYF; cdr3_nt: TGTGCCAGCAGCCAAGCAAGCGGGATCTCCTACAATGAGCAGTACTTC